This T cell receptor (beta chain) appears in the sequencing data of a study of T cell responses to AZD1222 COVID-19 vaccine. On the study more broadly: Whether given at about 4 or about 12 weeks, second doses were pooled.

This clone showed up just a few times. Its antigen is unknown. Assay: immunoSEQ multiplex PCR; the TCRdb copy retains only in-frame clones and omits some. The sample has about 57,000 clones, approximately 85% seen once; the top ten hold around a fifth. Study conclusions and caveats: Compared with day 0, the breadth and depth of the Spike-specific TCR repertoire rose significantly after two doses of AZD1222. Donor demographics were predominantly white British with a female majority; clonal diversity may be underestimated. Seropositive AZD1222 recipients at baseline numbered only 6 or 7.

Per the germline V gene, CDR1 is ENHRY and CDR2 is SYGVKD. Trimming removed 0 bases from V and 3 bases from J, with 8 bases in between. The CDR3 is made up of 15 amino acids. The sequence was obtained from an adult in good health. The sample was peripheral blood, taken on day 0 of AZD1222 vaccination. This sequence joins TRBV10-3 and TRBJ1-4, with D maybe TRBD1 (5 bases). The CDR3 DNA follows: TGTGCCATCAGTGAGTCGGGAGGGGCTAATGAAAAACTGTTTTTT. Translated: CAISESGGANEKLFF.